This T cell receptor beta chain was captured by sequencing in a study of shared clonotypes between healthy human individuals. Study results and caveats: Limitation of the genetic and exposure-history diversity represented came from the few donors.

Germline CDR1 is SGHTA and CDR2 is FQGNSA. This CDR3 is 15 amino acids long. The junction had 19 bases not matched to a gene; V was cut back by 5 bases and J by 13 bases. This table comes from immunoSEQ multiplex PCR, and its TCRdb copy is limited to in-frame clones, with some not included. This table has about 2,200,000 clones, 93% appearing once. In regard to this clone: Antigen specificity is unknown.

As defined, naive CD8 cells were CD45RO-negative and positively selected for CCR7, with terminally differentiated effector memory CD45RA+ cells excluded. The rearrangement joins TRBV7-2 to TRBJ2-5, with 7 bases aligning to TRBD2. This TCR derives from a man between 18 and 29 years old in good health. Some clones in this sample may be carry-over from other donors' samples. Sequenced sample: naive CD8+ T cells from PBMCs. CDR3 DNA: TGTGCCAGCAGCATCAGCGGGGACCTCCGTAATTCTCCGTACTTC. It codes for CASSISGDLRNSPYF. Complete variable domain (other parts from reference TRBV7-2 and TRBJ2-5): GAGVSQSPSNKVTEKGKDVELRCDPISGHTALYWYRQSLGQGLEFLIYFQGNSAPDKSGLPSDRFSAERTGGSVSTLTIQRTQQEDSAVYLCASSISGDLRNSPYFGPGTRLLVL.